The clone carrying this T cell receptor beta chain appeared many times. Antigen unknown. Time point noted: newly diagnosed GD, antithyroid drugs for less than 3 months. Generation of the TCR library employed RNA extracted from PBMCs. The germline CDR1 and CDR2 sequences are LNHDA and SQIVND (reference sequence). Trimming shortened V by 8 bases and J by 6 bases, and 17 bases separated the two germline ends. The CDR3 covers 14 residues. In building TCR beta libraries, iRepertoire HTBI primers were used together with Arm-PCR of CDR3 regions. TCRdb fed the multiplex PCR reads into MiXCR, producing one record per CDR3 protein. The sample lists some 200,000 distinct CDR3 sequences; about 19% were seen once. The record originates from a study of regulatory T cells in long-lasting Graves disease. Study findings and constraints: Gene preferences differed: TRBV28, TRBJ1-2, TRBJ2-5 in persistent cases.

In addition, the sample was reused for a study of T cells in Graves' hyperthyroidism and ophthalmopathy. As that study records: Any patient presenting with uncontrolled infection, other autoimmune disease, pregnancy or lactation was left out. The HTBI primer set served for first-round RT-PCR of the TCR CDR3.

V and J are TRBV19 and TRBJ1-5, with a weak D call TRBD1 (6 bases). This sample comprised peripheral blood mononuclear cells (PBMCs), obtained at new diagnosis, from a patient treated with antithyroid drugs. This receptor was identified in a woman in her twenties or thirties with Graves disease. The CDR3 loop reads CASFGGHGGQPQHF. Here the CDR3 DNA reads TGTGCCAGTTTTGGGGGACATGGCGGTCAGCCCCAGCATTTT.